This T cell receptor (beta chain) was retrieved from a study of T cell repertoires in cytomegalovirus infection. Study observations and caveats: Identification of carriers of CMV plus the relevant HLA was performed using cumulative public TCR beta family frequency.

TCRdb re-called the reads through MiXCR, storing one row per CDR3 protein. The repertoire consists of 70,000 or so distinct CDR3 sequences, with 25% to 30% occurring once and the leading ten covering just under 60%. This clonotype was detected many times. Antigen unknown. Trimming pared 3 bases from V and 1 base from J, leaving 8 bases between. CDR1 is SGHRS and CDR2 is YFSETQ in the germline V gene. This CDR3 spans 14 amino acids. J is TRBJ1-5 and V is TRBV5-1; D is unresolved. This TCR came from a human donor in good health (CMV status not recorded). Some clones in this sample may be carry-over from other donors' samples. The starting material was CD8+ T cells from cultured PBMCs, obtained from culture after CMV antigen stimulation. This chain's CDR3 is CASSSGGSNQPQHF. CDR3 nucleotide sequence: TGCGCCAGCAGCTCCGGCGGGAGCAATCAGCCCCAGCATTTT.